Listed here are 17 T cell receptor beta chains from one sample, sequenced in a study of blood T cells in healthy people across ages. A second PCR of roughly 7 to 11 cycles used a sample-barcoded 5' primer and a J-beta primer mix. MiXCR was run by TCRdb on the 5' RACE reads, yielding one entry per CDR3 protein. The sample lists 700,000 to 950,000 distinct CDR3 sequences; 55% to 75% were seen once. Sequenced sample: blood. These receptors were collected from a man aged 25 to 40 in good health.

This clonotype was detected only a few times. This rearrangement joins TRBV14 to TRBJ2-7; D unclear. CDR3 length: 14 amino acids. Germline-derived CDR1 and CDR2 are SGHDN and FVKESK. V lost 3 bases to trimming and J lost 6 bases, with 15 bases between them. CDR3 protein: CASSQRPTWGEQYF. The CDR3 DNA reads TGTGCCAGCAGCCAGAGACCGACCTGGGGCGAGCAGTACTTC.

This chain connects TRBV20-1 to TRBJ1-2, with TRBD1 matching 8 bases. Germline lookup yields CDR1 DFQATT and CDR2 SNEGSKA (reference sequence). The CDR3 sequence is 15 residues long. The V gene end was trimmed by 0 bases and the J gene end by 7 bases; junction bases not matched to a gene: 10. The CDR3: CSAREPGTGPPGYTF. In DNA, the CDR3 is TGCAGTGCTAGAGAACCAGGGACAGGCCCGCCTGGCTACACCTTC.

The chain employs TRBV7-9 and TRBJ2-5; tentatively, D is TRBD1 (6 bases). The better agreement between TRBJ2-7 and the DNA end casts doubt on the J call. The CDR3 contains 16 residues. Germline values: CDR1 SEHNR, CDR2 FQNEAQ (reference sequence). CDR3 DNA sequence: TGTGCCAGCAGCACCCGGGACACACAACGCCCCTACGAGCAGTACTTC. Protein: CASSTRDTQRPYEQYF.

CDR3 in amino acids: CASSYSEGLYEQYF. The CDR3 bases are TGTGCCAGCAGTTACTCGGAGGGGCTCTACGAGCAGTACTTC. J is TRBJ2-7 and V is TRBV6-6, with D possibly TRBD2 on 6 matching bases. Germline V gene data show CDR1 as MNHNY and CDR2 as SVGAGI (reference sequence). Trimming removed 0 bases at V and 3 bases at J, with 9 bases between. The CDR3 runs to 14 residues.

The chain joins TRBV3-1 to TRBJ2-1; 7 bases are shared with TRBD1. Germline CDR1 is LGHDT and CDR2 is YNNKEL (reference sequence). V lost 5 bases to trimming and J lost 0 bases; unmatched junction nucleotides: 7. The CDR3 has 16 amino acids. The CDR3 is CASSSRTGASYNEQFF. CDR3 nucleotides: TGTGCCAGCAGCTCACGGACAGGTGCCTCCTACAATGAGCAGTTCTTC.

The chain recombines TRBV4-1 with TRBJ1-6, with 8 bases fitting TRBD1. CDR1 and CDR2 (germline): MGHRA, YSYEKL. This CDR3 is 15 amino acids long. V trimming: 1 base; J trimming: 9 bases; junction bases outside the gene matches: 5. CDR3 residues: CASSQVLDRVSPLHF. The CDR3 bases are TGCGCCAGCAGCCAAGTGTTGGACAGGGTTTCACCCCTCCACTTT.

V usage is TRBV9 and J usage is TRBJ2-1, with D perhaps given as TRBD1 or TRBD2 (5 bases each). The CDR3 spans 14 residues. The germline gives CDR1 SGDLS, CDR2 YYNGEE. Trimming took 10 bases from V and 4 from J, leaving 18 bases between them. CDR3 in DNA: TGTGCCTCGACAGCCTCCAGGGAGTACAATGAGCAGTTCTTC. Translating gives CASTASREYNEQFF.

This clonotype has only a few counts. The rearrangement joins TRBV3-1 to TRBJ2-5, with D hard to call. This CDR3 has 14 amino acids. Trimming pared 1 base from V and 1 base from J, leaving 7 bases between. The germline gives CDR1 LGHDT, CDR2 YNNKEL (reference sequence). In DNA form, the CDR3 reads TGTGCCAGCAGCCAAGTCCACGGCCAAGAGACCCAGTACTTC. Encoded protein: CASSQVHGQETQYF.

The rearrangement joins TRBV4-2 to TRBJ2-1; D call uncertain. The CDR3 runs to 14 residues. V was trimmed by 0 bases and J by 6 bases, leaving 9 bases between them. CDR1 and CDR2 (germline): LGHNA, YNFKEQ. This chain's CDR3 is CASSQDPTPNEQFF. DNA for the CDR3: TGTGCCAGCAGCCAAGATCCCACACCCAATGAGCAGTTCTTC.

The chain carries TRBV7-2 and TRBJ2-3; a possible D gene is TRBD2 (6 bases). The CDR3 sequence is 15 residues long. Deletions cut 5 bases from V and 3 bases from J, with 15 bases between. Germline assignment: CDR1 SGHTA and CDR2 FQGNSA. DNA of the CDR3: TGTGCCAGCAGCCTGGTGGGCGGGGTTACAGATACGCAGTATTTT. It codes for CASSLVGGVTDTQYF.

This clonotype was detected a few times. The V and J genes are TRBV20-1 and TRBJ2-7; D unresolved. CDR3 size: 10 residues. Trimming took off 5 bases at V and 4 bases at J, with 6 bases between the two ends. Germline assignment: CDR1 DFQATT and CDR2 SNEGSKA (reference sequence). CDR3 DNA sequence: TGCAGTGCTGTAGAATACGAGCAGTACTTC. Translating it yields CSAVEYEQYF.

This rearrangement joins TRBV3-1 to TRBJ1-2; D gene uncertain. The CDR3 has 17 amino acids. The V and J ends lost 4 bases and 1 base respectively, with 19 bases between them. The germline gives CDR1 LGHDT, CDR2 YNNKEL (reference sequence). DNA for the CDR3: TGTGCCAGCAGCCCTCCGCAGGAGGAAATCTTTAACTATGGCTACACCTTC. It is translated as CASSPPQEEIFNYGYTF. The full variable domain, rest sourced from reference TRBV3-1 and TRBJ1-2, is DTAVSQTPKYLVTQMGNDKSIKCEQNLGHDTMYWYKQDSKKFLKIMFSYNNKELIINETVPNRFSPKSPDKAHLNLHINSLELGDSAVYFCASSPPQEEIFNYGYTFGSGTRLTVV.

This clonotype has just a few counts. This rearrangement joins TRBV9 to TRBJ2-5; D possibly uses TRBD1 or TRBD2 (5 bases each). Germline V gene lookup returns CDR1 SGDLS and CDR2 YYNGEE. The CDR3 sequence is 14 residues long. Deletions cut 0 bases from V and 5 bases from J, with 11 bases between. This CDR3 is CASSVEFWGETQYF. The CDR3 nucleotides read TGTGCCAGCAGCGTAGAATTCTGGGGGGAGACCCAGTACTTC.

This clonotype occurred a few times. The chain combines TRBV12-3 or TRBV12-4 with TRBJ1-1; D call uncertain. V was pared by 5 bases and J by 5 bases, with 18 bases between. CDR3 length equals 15 residues. The DNA of the CDR3 is TGTGCCAGCAGTAGGTCTCTTGGCGGAGAGACTGAAGCTTTCTTT. This translates into CASSRSLGGETEAFF.

This clonotype was found a few times. The genes are TRBV12-3 or TRBV12-4 and TRBJ1-5, with 8 bases matching TRBD1. Trimming cost V 7 bases and J 4 bases; bases outside gene matches: 9. The CDR3 loop spans 15 amino acids. The CDR3 nucleotides read TGTGCCAGCACCACGACAGGGGTGAGGAATCAGCCCCAGCATTTT. This sequence encodes CASTTTGVRNQPQHF.

CDR3 nucleotide sequence: TGCAGTGCTAGAGTCTTTGGGGTGACCCAGTACTTC. Protein product: CSARVFGVTQYF. The gene calls are TRBV20-1 and TRBJ2-4, with unresolved D. The J call could be wrong; TRBJ2-5 is a better fit for the DNA end. CDR1 is DFQATT and CDR2 is SNEGSKA in the germline V gene (reference sequence). The length of the CDR3 is 12 residues.

This clonotype was seen a few times. The chain links TRBV10-3 to TRBJ2-1; 12 bases agree with TRBD2. Germline CDR1 ENHRY, CDR2 SYGVKD. V gave up 2 bases and J gave up 3 bases; unmatched junction bases: 2. The CDR3 runs to 16 residues. This CDR3 is CAISETTSGSYNEQFF. The CDR3 bases are TGTGCCATCAGTGAGACGACTAGCGGGAGCTACAATGAGCAGTTCTTC.